What follows are 9 T cell receptor beta chains derived from one specimen sequenced in a study of T cells in Graves' hyperthyroidism and ophthalmopathy. Template material for amplifying TCR beta CDR3 regions consisted of RNA transcripts. During a first-round RT-PCR of the TCR CDR3, the HTBI primer set was used. TCRdb reanalysed the multiplex PCR reads using MiXCR and keeps one entry per CDR3 protein. This table holds over 350,000 distinct CDR3 sequences, roughly 15% found once. The specimen sequenced was blood. The origin of the receptors is a man younger than 35 with Graves' ophthalmopathy.

This clonotype was found many times. This chain joins TRBV11-1 and TRBJ2-1; 10 bases map to TRBD2. CDR3 length equals 15 residues. Germline V gene lookup returns CDR1 SGHAT and CDR2 FQDESV (reference sequence). The ends lost 2 bases at V and 8 bases at J; junction bases unmatched: 6. DNA for the CDR3: TGTGCCAGCAGCTTAAGCGGGAGGGGGAGGGATGAGCAGTTCTTC. It is translated as CASSLSGRGRDEQFF.

This clonotype was counted a few times. This chain joins TRBV7-9 and TRBJ2-7; 12 nucleotides line up with TRBD1. The CDR3 runs to 14 residues. Losses at the gene ends were 4 bases for V and 6 bases for J; bases not matched to a gene: 4. Germline assignment: CDR1 SEHNR and CDR2 FQNEAQ (reference sequence). The CDR3 region is CASSWWGQGAEQYF. CDR3 bases: TGTGCCAGCAGCTGGTGGGGACAGGGGGCCGAGCAGTACTTC.

The chain recombines TRBV19 with TRBJ2-7; tentatively, D is TRBD2 (5 bases). V was clipped by 2 bases and J by 1 base, with 6 bases between them. The CDR3 runs 13 residues. CDR1 is LNHDA and CDR2 is SQIVND in the germline V gene (reference sequence). Written as DNA, the CDR3 is TGTGCCAGTAGTATAAGGACTTCCTACGAGCAGTACTTC. This codes for CASSIRTSYEQYF.

J is TRBJ2-2 and V is TRBV7-2; no definite D call. Germline CDR1 SGHTA, CDR2 FQGNSA. The ends were cut back, 5 bases at V and 1 base at J, with 8 bases in the middle. The CDR3 spans 14 residues. The CDR3: CASSGVVNTGELFF. The DNA for the CDR3 is TGTGCCAGCAGCGGGGTAGTGAACACCGGGGAGCTGTTTTTT. The full variable domain, completed using reference TRBV7-2 and TRBJ2-2, is GAGVSQSPSNKVTEKGKDVELRCDPISGHTALYWYRQSLGQGLEFLIYFQGNSAPDKSGLPSDRFSAERTGGSVSTLTIQRTQQEDSAVYLCASSGVVNTGELFFGEGSRLTVL.

This clonotype was observed many times. V and J are TRBV11-2 and TRBJ2-3; no firm D call. From germline, CDR1 is SGHAT and CDR2 FQNNGV. The CDR3 covers 16 residues. The V gene lost 1 base and the J gene lost 0 bases, with 11 bases spanning the gap. The CDR3 protein is CASSLGADTSTDTQYF. CDR3 nucleotide sequence: TGTGCCAGCAGCTTAGGTGCCGACACTAGCACAGATACGCAGTATTTT. The full variable domain, completed using reference TRBV11-2 and TRBJ2-3, is EAGVAQSPRYKIIEKRQSVAFWCNPISGHATLYWYQQILGQGPKLLIQFQNNGVVDDSQLPKDRFSAERLKGVDSTLKIQPAKLEDSAVYLCASSLGADTSTDTQYFGPGTRLTVL.

This clonotype turned up a few times. Being one base from a much bigger clone, this may be a read error. The V call is TRBV12-3 or TRBV12-4, the J call TRBJ1-1; D is uncertain. CDR3 length equals 12 residues. V shed 2 bases and J shed 8 bases, with 9 bases lying between them. The CDR3 DNA sequence: TGTGCCAGCAGTTTACAAGAGGGAGAAGCTTTCTTT. It specifies CASSLQEGEAFF.

The V call is TRBV10-3, the J call TRBJ2-5; weak D call: TRBD2 (7 bases). Germline V gene data show CDR1 as ENHRY and CDR2 as SYGVKD. The length of the CDR3 is 15 residues. Deletions cut 2 bases from V and 5 bases from J, with 15 bases between. The CDR3 region has the DNA TGTGCCATCAGTGAGAGCGTACAGGGAGGGGAGACCCAGTACTTC. As protein: CAISESVQGGETQYF.

This clonotype was counted ten times or more. V and J are TRBV20-1 and TRBJ2-4; D perhaps matches TRBD1 (5 bases). V was shortened by 0 bases and J by 0 bases, with 21 bases between the two germline ends. CDR1 DFQATT and CDR2 SNEGSKA come from the germline V gene (reference sequence). The CDR3 has 19 amino acids. The CDR3 sequence is CSARDPSIKGPIAKNIQYF. For the CDR3, the DNA is TGCAGTGCTAGAGATCCCTCCATCAAGGGGCCAATAGCCAAAAACATTCAGTACTTC.

This clonotype was detected a few times. This chain connects TRBV13 to TRBJ2-2; D may be TRBD1 (5 bases). Germline V gene lookup returns CDR1 PRHDT and CDR2 FYEKMQ (reference sequence). Trimming took off 2 bases at V and 6 bases at J, with 10 bases between the two ends. The CDR3 runs 14 residues. The CDR3 sequence: CASSLFQGAGELFF. CDR3 nucleotides: TGTGCCAGCAGCTTATTCCAGGGCGCCGGGGAGCTGTTTTTT.